A selection of T cell receptor beta chains follows, all from one sample in a study of T-cell memory formation after mild COVID-19. In TCRdb, the 5' RACE reads were re-called with MiXCR into one record per CDR3 protein. The repertoire holds roughly 450,000 distinct CDR3 sequences, roughly 17% seen once, with about a fifth in the top ten. The specimen sequenced was PBMCs or a T cell subset sorted from them (not recorded which). These receptors originate from a man between 18 and 35 years old who had mild COVID-19 (a few samples of this study predate the infection). Cell type and time point are not known. The conserved cysteine and the conserved F or W are not part of the CDR3 here. The order of the fields is J gene, V gene, D gene, CDR3 protein. The D gene is left open where the match is weak.

TRBJ2-7,TRBV4-3,TRBD2,ASSPAGDSYEQY
TRBJ1-6,TRBV7-9,NA,ASRPLDFSPLH
TRBJ2-6,TRBV7-3,NA,ASSLSGGTGANVLT
TRBJ2-1,TRBV11-3,TRBD1,ASSPQTGGDEQF
TRBJ1-5,TRBV2,NA,ASSEGGARNQPQH
TRBJ1-2,TRBV5-5,TRBD1,ASSVSGGAYYGYT
TRBJ1-4,TRBV14,TRBD1,ASSRLTGGHEKLF
TRBJ2-7,TRBV5-1,TRBD2,ASRTTPSGSSYEQY
TRBJ1-2,TRBV6-2/TRBV6-3,NA,ASSYPTPAARTRYGYT
TRBJ1-1,TRBV3-1,NA,ASSQPPPGFEMNTEAF
TRBJ2-5,TRBV7-2,NA,ASSLQGIQETQY
TRBJ1-1,TRBV6-6,TRBD1,ASSYGDRNTEAF
TRBJ2-5,TRBV7-6,NA,ASSLRLEETQY
TRBJ1-6,TRBV6-5,NA,ASSPQELWDSPLH
TRBJ2-6,TRBV29-1,NA,SGRLGNVLT
TRBJ1-5,TRBV20-1,TRBD1,SARDRRQGWSSQPQH
TRBJ2-3,TRBV29-1,NA,SVDQNWGTDTQY
TRBJ2-3,TRBV7-7,TRBD2,ASSLREGLTDTQY
TRBJ2-3,TRBV12-3/TRBV12-4,TRBD2,ASRKRTSEGDTQY
TRBJ1-5,TRBV6-1,NA,ASSVGQPNQPQH
TRBJ1-1,TRBV5-5,TRBD1,ASSPGGVPEAF
TRBJ1-4,TRBV7-2,NA,ASSVKGGTNEKLF
TRBJ2-1,TRBV7-3,TRBD2,ASSATSGGFNEQF
TRBJ1-1,TRBV7-2,NA,ASRRGDSEAF
TRBJ2-3,TRBV4-1,NA,ASSQIPGTRSPTTDTQY
TRBJ1-2,TRBV20-1,NA,SATDYTGYGYT
TRBJ1-6,TRBV7-9,NA,ATVENQGSPLH
TRBJ2-7,TRBV4-1,TRBD2,ASSQIRLAGPSSYEQY
TRBJ2-1,TRBV20-1,TRBD2,SAWTSGGAFGEQF
TRBJ1-4,TRBV7-9,NA,ASSYLEKLF
TRBJ2-6,TRBV7-9,TRBD1,ASSYDRGVVGANVLT
TRBJ2-1,TRBV7-9,TRBD2,ASSFPPGLAGPDYEQF
TRBJ2-3,TRBV7-9,TRBD1,AVPGGPFTDTQY
TRBJ2-1,TRBV4-2,TRBD2,ASSQDTAGGWVNEQF
TRBJ1-2,TRBV10-3,TRBD1,AISGLWGQEGGYT
TRBJ2-4,TRBV7-2,TRBD1,ASSIGTAKNIQY
TRBJ2-2,TRBV5-5,NA,ASSPGTNPGELF
TRBJ2-5,TRBV6-5,NA,ASTPPGGAETQY
TRBJ2-2,TRBV6-6,NA,ASSYSGGNTGELF
TRBJ2-1,TRBV5-1,TRBD2,ASSLVWRGGGGGEQF
TRBJ2-3,TRBV4-1,TRBD2,ASSQVGRGGDDTQY
TRBJ1-1,TRBV12-3/TRBV12-4,NA,ASSLSAGGVLDTEAF
TRBJ1-2,TRBV10-3,TRBD1,AISPGQGEGT
TRBJ1-4,TRBV12-5,NA,ASGLASATNEKLF